The clone carrying this TCR beta chain has only one observation. The V end lost 6 bases, the J end lost 5 bases, and 11 bases lay between the germline ends. Germline assignment: CDR1 MNHEY and CDR2 SVGAGI. The CDR3 contains 13 residues. The sample originates from a study of blood T cell repertoires in COVID-19. Study details: The United States, Italy and Spain provided the acute and convalescent COVID-19 samples. T cells, B-cell-depleted T cells, or PBMCs provided the cDNA or gDNA that served as material.

In the source study's methods: Nucleated cell number was recorded as an estimate derived from reference gene primer amplification. Method: immunoSEQ multiplex PCR; TCRdb's copy keeps in-frame clones and lacks some. Clone size and the V and J calls come from that table; the DNA yielded D and trimming. The sample has tens of thousands of clones, around nine tenths seen once. The genes are TRBV6-5 and TRBJ1-5; D unclear. Input material: peripheral blood. This sequence originates from a man aged 45-65 years with acute or convalescent COVID-19. The CDR3 DNA reads TGTGCCAGCAGGGTTAAAACAGATCAGCCCCAGCATTTT. Translation: CASRVKTDQPQHF.